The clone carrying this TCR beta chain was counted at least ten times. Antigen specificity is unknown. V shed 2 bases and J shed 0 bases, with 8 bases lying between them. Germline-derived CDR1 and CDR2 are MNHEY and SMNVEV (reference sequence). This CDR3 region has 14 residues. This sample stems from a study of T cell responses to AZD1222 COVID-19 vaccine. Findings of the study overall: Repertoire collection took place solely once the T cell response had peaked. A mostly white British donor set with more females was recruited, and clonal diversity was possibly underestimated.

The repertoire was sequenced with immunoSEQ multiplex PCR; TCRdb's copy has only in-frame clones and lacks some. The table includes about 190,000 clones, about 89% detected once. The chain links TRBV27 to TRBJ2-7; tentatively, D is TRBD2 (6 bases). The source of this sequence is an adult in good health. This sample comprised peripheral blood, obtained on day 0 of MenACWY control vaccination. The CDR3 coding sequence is TGTGCCAGCAGTTTAGGGCGGGGCTCCTACGAGCAGTACTTC. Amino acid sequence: CASSLGRGSYEQYF.